Included here is one T cell receptor beta chain sequence, with context. Only in-frame clones appear in the TCRdb table, and some are missing; sequencing was by immunoSEQ multiplex PCR. This sample has 500,000 to 600,000 clones; about 88% occur once, and the top ten carry around 7.8%. One Seattle source followed patients from active infection through their disease course. There are 13 residues in the CDR3. Germline lookup yields CDR1 ENHRY and CDR2 SYGVKD. Germline trimming cut 5 bases from V and 10 bases from J; bases unmatched to any gene: 8. The data stem from a study of blood T cell repertoires in COVID-19.

The chain employs TRBV10-3 and TRBJ2-1; 7 nucleotides align to TRBD2. Sequences were obtained from peripheral blood. This TCR came from a woman aged 45-65 years with COVID-19, enrolled during active disease. CDR3 sequence: CAISPDREGEQFF. The CDR3 DNA reads TGTGCCATCAGTCCTGATAGGGAGGGCGAGCAGTTCTTC.